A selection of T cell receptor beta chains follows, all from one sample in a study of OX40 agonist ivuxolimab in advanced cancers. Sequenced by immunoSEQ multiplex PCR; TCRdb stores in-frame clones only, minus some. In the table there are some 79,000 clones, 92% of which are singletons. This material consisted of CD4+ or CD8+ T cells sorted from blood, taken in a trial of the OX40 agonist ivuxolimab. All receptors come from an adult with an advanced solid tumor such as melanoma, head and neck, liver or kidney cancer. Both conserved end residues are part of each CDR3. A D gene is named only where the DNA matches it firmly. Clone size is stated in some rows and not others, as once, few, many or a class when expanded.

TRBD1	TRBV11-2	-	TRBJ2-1	TGTGCCAGCAGCTTGGGACAGAACAATGAGCAGTTCTTC	CASSLGQNNEQFF
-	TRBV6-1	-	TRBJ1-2	TGTGCCAGCATGACCGGGACTCAGGCCGGTGGCTACACCTTC	CASMTGTQAGGYTF
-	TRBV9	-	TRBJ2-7	TGTGCCAGCAGCGTAGCGTTGGGGGGCCCCAGCTACGAGCAGTACTTC	CASSVALGGPSYEQYF
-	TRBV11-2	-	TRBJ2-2	TGTGCCAGCAGCTTATCCGACACCGGGGAGCTGTTTTTT	CASSLSDTGELFF
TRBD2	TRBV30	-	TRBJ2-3	TGTTCCTCTAGCGGGAGTTCGTTAGATACGCAGTATTTT	CSSSGSSLDTQYF
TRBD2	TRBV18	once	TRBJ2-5	TGTGCCAGCTCACGGCCGAGGGAGCGGGGAGCTTTTCAAGAGACCCAGTACTTC	CASSRPRERGAFQETQYF
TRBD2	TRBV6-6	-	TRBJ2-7	TGTGCCAGCGGCTTTCGGGAGGGCTCCTACGAGCAGTACTTC	CASGFREGSYEQYF
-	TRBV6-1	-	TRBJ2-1	TGTGCCAGCAGTGACGGGGGAAACAGGATCTACAATGAGCAGTTCTTC	CASSDGGNRIYNEQFF
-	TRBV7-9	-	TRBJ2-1	TGTGCCAGCAGCTTGGACTCCTCCTACAATGAGCAGTTCTTC	CASSLDSSYNEQFF
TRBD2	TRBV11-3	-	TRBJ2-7	TGTGCCAGCAGCTTAGATGGGACTAGCGGTCCGGCTTTC	CASSLDGTSGPAF
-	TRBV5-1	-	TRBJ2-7	TGCGCCAGCAGCTTGGGAGTGTTCTCCTACGAGCAGTACTTC	CASSLGVFSYEQYF
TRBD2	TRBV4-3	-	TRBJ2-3	TGCGCCAGCAGCCGAAGTACGGTCGGACTAGCGGGAGAAGCGGATACGCAGTATTTT	CASSRSTVGLAGEADTQYF
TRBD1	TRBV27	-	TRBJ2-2	TGTGCCAGCAGTTTAGCCGGGACAGGGTACACCGGGGAGCTGTTTTTT	CASSLAGTGYTGELFF
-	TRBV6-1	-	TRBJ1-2	TGTGCCAGCAGTGAAAATTTACCCGGGAACTATGGCTACACCTTC	CASSENLPGNYGYTF
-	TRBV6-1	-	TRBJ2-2	TGTGCCAGCAGTATCGAGGGCACCGGGGAGCTGTTTTTT	CASSIEGTGELFF
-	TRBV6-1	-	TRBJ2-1	TGTGCCAGCAGTGAGTGGGGTGCGAGCTCCTACAATGAGCAGTTCTTC	CASSEWGASSYNEQFF
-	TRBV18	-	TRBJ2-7	TGTGCCAGCTCACCCGGGCTGCAGGACCCTTACGAGCAGTACTTC	CASSPGLQDPYEQYF
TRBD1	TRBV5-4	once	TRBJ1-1	TGTGCCAGCAGCTTGGGGGACAGGGGAAGGAACACTGAAGCTTTCTTT	CASSLGDRGRNTEAFF
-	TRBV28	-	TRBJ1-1	TGTGCCAGCATCCCGGGACACCCGAACACTGAAGCTTTCTTT	CASIPGHPNTEAFF
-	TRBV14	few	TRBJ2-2	TGTGCCAGCACGTGGTCGAACACCGGGGAGCTGTTTTTT	CASTWSNTGELFF
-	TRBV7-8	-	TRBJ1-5	TGTGCCCAACCAGGTCAGCCCCAGCATTTT	CAQPGQPQHF
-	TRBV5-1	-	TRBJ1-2	TGCGCCAGCAGCTGGGGGGGGCCCCGCGACTATGGCTACACCTTC	CASSWGGPRDYGYTF
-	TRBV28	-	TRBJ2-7	TGTGCCAGCTCTTACTTCGGGGGCTCCTACGAGCAGTACTTC	CASSYFGGSYEQYF
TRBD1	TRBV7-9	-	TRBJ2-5	TGTGCCAGCAGCATCGGGACAGGGGGCGAAGAGACCCAGTACTTC	CASSIGTGGEETQYF